This entry lists 19 T cell receptor beta chains sequenced from one sample in a study of read filtering for tumor transcriptome and immune sequencing. Molecular barcoded adaptors covering alpha/delta and beta/gamma chains were used on 400 ng RNA. TCRdb reanalysed the reads using MiXCR and keeps one entry per CDR3 protein. This sample has tens of thousands of distinct CDR3 sequences, with around 21% found just once. The specimen sequenced was a population of CD138-negative cells sorted from bone marrow. The receptors were sampled from a donor at least 40 years old with multiple myeloma.

Remarks on this clonotype: A much larger clone differs by one base, so this may be a read error. The chain employs TRBV6-2 or TRBV6-3 and TRBJ2-2, with TRBD1 matching 10 bases. CDR1 MNHEY and CDR2 SVGEGT come from the germline V gene. The CDR3 length is 16 residues. The CDR3 DNA is TGTGCCAGCAGTCGGGACAGGGGTGTTCGCACCGGGGGGCTGTTTTTT. Amino acid sequence: CASSRDRGVRTGGLFF.

This clonotype showed up many times. J is TRBJ1-5 and V is TRBV20-1; unclear D gene. In germline, CDR1 is DFQATT, CDR2 SNEGSKA (reference sequence). The V gene lost 1 base and the J gene lost 3 bases, with 7 bases spanning the gap. The length of the CDR3 is 13 residues. In DNA form, the CDR3 reads TGCAGTGCTAGAGTCGGAACCAATCAGCCCCAGCATTTT. Protein sequence: CSARVGTNQPQHF.

This clonotype was counted at least ten times. The chain recombines TRBV7-2 with TRBJ2-2, with TRBD1 matching over 7 bases. The CDR3 is 14 amino acids. Germline values: CDR1 SGHTA, CDR2 FQGNSA. Trimming cost V 2 bases and J 6 bases; bases outside gene matches: 3. This chain's CDR3 is CASSLRGGPGELFF. CDR3 DNA: TGTGCCAGCAGCTTACGAGGGGGCCCCGGGGAGCTGTTTTTT. Supplemented by reference TRBV7-2 and TRBJ2-2, the full variable domain reads GAGVSQSPSNKVTEKGKDVELRCDPISGHTALYWYRQSLGQGLEFLIYFQGNSAPDKSGLPSDRFSAERTGGSVSTLTIQRTQQEDSAVYLCASSLRGGPGELFFGEGSRLTVL.

Comment on this clonotype: The conserved final phenylalanine or tryptophan is absent from the CDR3, which likely points to a read error. The gene calls are TRBV7-3 and TRBJ2-3; weak D call: TRBD1 (6 bases). The CDR3 extends over 13 amino acids. Trimming shortened V by 1 base and J by 6 bases, and 8 bases separated the two germline ends. Germline V gives CDR1 SGHTA, CDR2 FQGTGA. The CDR3 DNA is TGTGCCAGCAGCTTAAACAGGGCGGATACGCAGTATTTA. It translates to CASSLNRADTQYL.

In regard to this clonotype: With a much larger clone just one base away, this may be a read error. The CDR3 reads CSASVGGGTVPYTF. For the CDR3, the DNA is TGCAGTGCTAGTGTGGGGGGAGGGACAGTCCCCTACACCTTC. The chain employs TRBV20-1 and TRBJ1-2, with 7 bases lining up with TRBD1. Trimming removed 3 bases from V and 10 bases from J; junction bases left unmatched: 14. In germline, CDR1 is DFQATT, CDR2 SNEGSKA (reference sequence). The CDR3 runs to 14 residues.

A note on this clonotype: This may be a read error, as it is one base from a much larger clone. This chain connects TRBV28 to TRBJ1-5, with D perhaps TRBD1 (6 bases). The V gene lost 8 bases and the J gene lost 4 bases, with 21 bases spanning the gap. This CDR3 is 16 amino acids long. In germline, CDR1 is MDHEN, CDR2 SYDVKM. The CDR3, as DNA: TGTGCCAGCCGGTATGGGGGCTCCCTAGGAAATCAGCCCCAGCATTTT. The encoded protein is CASRYGGSLGNQPQHF.

This clonotype was picked up many times. The chain is built from TRBV2 and TRBJ2-2; D call uncertain. Germline V gene lookup returns CDR1 SNHLY and CDR2 FYNNEI. V was trimmed by 6 bases and J by 5 bases, leaving 10 bases between them. CDR3 length: 13 amino acids. CDR3 protein: CASSRYLTGELFF. CDR3 bases: TGTGCCAGCAGCCGATACTTAACCGGGGAGCTGTTTTTT.

This clonotype came up many times. The genes are TRBV7-3 and TRBJ2-1, with 13 bases lining up with TRBD2. CDR3 length equals 16 residues. J was trimmed by 5 bases and V by 5 bases; bases with no gene match: 6. Looked up from germline, CDR1 is SGHTA and CDR2 is FQGTGA. This CDR3 is CASSRQGLAGNNEQFF. Here the CDR3 DNA reads TGTGCCAGCAGCCGGCAGGGACTAGCGGGGAACAATGAGCAGTTCTTC.

This clonotype was counted a few times. This CDR3 is CSVLGGTASSGNTIYF. The CDR3 region has the DNA TGCAGTGTCTTGGGGGGCACGGCCTCCTCTGGAAACACCATATATTTT. The chain uses TRBV29-1 and TRBJ1-3; a weak D match, TRBD1 (6 bases). Germline CDR1 SQVTM, CDR2 ANQGSEA. This CDR3 comprises 16 residues.

Concerning this clonotype: Likely a read error: the CDR3 ends without its conserved phenylalanine or tryptophan. The chain has TRBV6-5 and TRBJ1-1, with D perhaps matching TRBD1 (6 bases). This CDR3 comprises 12 residues. Deletions cut 10 bases from V and 4 bases from J, with 13 bases between. CDR1 MNHEY and CDR2 SVGAGI come from the germline V gene. The CDR3 coding sequence is TGTGCCATCGAACAGGGAACCACTGAAGCTTTCCTT. This sequence encodes CAIEQGTTEAFL.

As regards this clonotype: This may stem from a read error, because a much larger clone lies one nucleotide away. The rearrangement links TRBV20-1 to TRBJ2-5, with TRBD2 matching over 7 bases. Germline assignment: CDR1 DFQATT and CDR2 SNEGSKA (reference sequence). The CDR3 runs to 15 residues. Germline trimming cut 0 bases from V and 4 bases from J; bases unmatched to any gene: 8. CDR3 sequence (DNA): TGCAGTGCTAGAGATAGGGAGGGGTGGGCAGAGACCCAGTACTTC. Protein sequence: CSARDREGWAETQYF.

About this clonotype itself: A much larger clone sits a single nucleotide away, making a read error possible. The CDR3 does not end in the conserved phenylalanine or tryptophan, so this is likely a read error. V usage is TRBV20-1 and J usage is TRBJ1-1, with D perhaps matching TRBD1 (5 bases). The CDR3 has 12 residues. V shed 6 bases and J shed 5 bases, with 13 bases lying between them. Germline loops: CDR1 DFQATT, CDR2 SNEGSKA (reference sequence). CDR3 sequence (DNA): TGCAGTGCGGGTGGGGGGAAGACTGAAGCTTTCCTT. Translation gives CSAGGGKTEAFL.

The rearrangement links TRBV21-1 to TRBJ1-6; the table's TRBD1 call for D was not verified on the DNA. TRBV21-1 is a documented pseudogene. The CDR3 loop spans 15 amino acids. CDR3 region: CASSPPRDGHSPLHF. The CDR3 DNA reads as TGTGCCAGCAGCCCCCCCCGGGACGGGCATTCACCCCTCCACTTT.

The J gene is TRBJ2-1, the V gene TRBV6-1; TRBD1 is a possible D gene (8 bases). The CDR3 sequence is 13 residues long. CDR1 and CDR2 (germline): MNHNS, SASEGT. Between the trimmed V and J ends, which lost 6 bases and 9 bases, there was a span of 15 bases. CDR3 in amino acids: CASRLYRGGEQFF. CDR3 in DNA: TGTGCCAGCAGACTCTACAGGGGGGGTGAGCAGTTCTTC.

Regarding this clonotype: This may be a read error: a much more frequent sequence differs by one nucleotide. V usage is TRBV20-1 and J usage is TRBJ1-5; 7 bases match TRBD1. CDR1 and CDR2 from the germline V gene are DFQATT and SNEGSKA (reference sequence). This CDR3 region has 13 residues. CDR3 sequence reads: CTATRGANQPQHF. CDR3 DNA sequence: TGCACTGCCACCAGGGGGGCAAATCAGCCCCAGCATTTT.

The chain uses TRBV5-4 and TRBJ2-7; 8 bases map to TRBD1. With 4 bases clipped from V and 2 bases from J, the junction kept 5 bases outside the gene matches. The CDR3 loop spans 14 amino acids. The germline gives CDR1 SGHNT, CDR2 YYREEE (reference sequence). Here the CDR3 reads CASSPGTGTYEQYF. DNA of the CDR3: TGTGCCAGCAGCCCCGGGACAGGAACCTACGAGCAGTACTTC.

In this sample, this clonotype turned up many times. The chain has TRBV5-4 and TRBJ1-1; the D is unclear. The CDR3 spans 16 residues. Trimming removed 4 bases at V and 3 bases at J, with 19 bases between. Germline assignment: CDR1 SGHNT and CDR2 YYREEE (reference sequence). The CDR3 DNA reads as TGTGCCAGCAGCCCACCACCTAACCGAGGGTACACTGAAGCTTTCTTT. Translated: CASSPPPNRGYTEAFF. Based on the CDR3 plus reference TRBV5-4 and TRBJ1-1, the full variable domain is ETGVTQSPTHLIKTRGQQVTLRCSSQSGHNTVSWYQQALGQGPQFIFQYYREEENGRGNFPPRFSGLQFPNYSSELNVNALELDDSALYLCASSPPPNRGYTEAFFGQGTRLTVV.

This clonotype was detected ten times or more. J is TRBJ2-3 and V is TRBV7-8; tentatively, D is TRBD1 (5 bases). CDR1 is SGHVS, CDR2 FQNEAQ, per germline. There are 16 residues in the CDR3. Trimming left V 3 bases short and J 2 bases short, with 15 bases between. The CDR3 loop reads CASSLVFGRDTDTQYF. In DNA form, the CDR3 reads TGTGCCAGCAGCTTGGTTTTCGGCAGGGACACAGATACGCAGTATTTT.

With regard to this clonotype: At one boundary the junction diverges from the germline segment, which might be a read error. The genes are TRBV12-3 or TRBV12-4 and TRBJ2-1; D is perhaps TRBD1 or TRBD2 (6 bases each). This CDR3 is 12 amino acids long. CDR3 residues: CASSFGGNERFF. The CDR3 region has the DNA TGCGCCAGCAGTTTCGGGGGCAATGAGCGGTTCTTC.